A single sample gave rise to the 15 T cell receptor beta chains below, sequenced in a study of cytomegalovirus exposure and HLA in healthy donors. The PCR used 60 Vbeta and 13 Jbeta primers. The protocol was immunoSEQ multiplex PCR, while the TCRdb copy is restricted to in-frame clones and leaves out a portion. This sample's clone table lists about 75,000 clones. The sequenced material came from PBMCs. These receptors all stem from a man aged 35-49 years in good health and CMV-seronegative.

The CDR3: CAISDRLAGSLGEQFF. The CDR3 coding sequence is TGTGCCATCAGTGACCGACTAGCGGGGTCTTTGGGGGAGCAGTTCTTC. The V and J genes are TRBV10-3 and TRBJ2-1; 11 bases are a match to TRBD2. CDR1 is ENHRY and CDR2 is SYGVKD in the germline V gene. V lost 3 bases to trimming and J lost 10 bases; unmatched junction nucleotides: 11. The CDR3 spans 16 residues.

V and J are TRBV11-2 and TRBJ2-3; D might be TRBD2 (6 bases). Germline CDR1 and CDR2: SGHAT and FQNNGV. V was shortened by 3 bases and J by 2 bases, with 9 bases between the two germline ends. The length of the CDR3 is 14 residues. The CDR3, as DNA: TGTGCCAGCAGCTTCAGCGGGTTCACAGATACGCAGTATTTT. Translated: CASSFSGFTDTQYF.

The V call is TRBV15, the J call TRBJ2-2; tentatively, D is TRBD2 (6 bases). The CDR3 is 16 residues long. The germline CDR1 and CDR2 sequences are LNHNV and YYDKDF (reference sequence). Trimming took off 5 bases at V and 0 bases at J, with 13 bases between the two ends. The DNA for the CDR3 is TGTGCCACCAGCCTAAACGGCGGGGCGAACACCGGGGAGCTGTTTTTT. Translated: CATSLNGGANTGELFF.

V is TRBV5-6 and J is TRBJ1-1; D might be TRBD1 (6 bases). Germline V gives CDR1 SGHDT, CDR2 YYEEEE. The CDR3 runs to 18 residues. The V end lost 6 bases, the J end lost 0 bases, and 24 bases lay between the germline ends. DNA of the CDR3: TGTGCCAGCAACCAGATGACAGGCGACCTTTACATGAACACTGAAGCTTTCTTT. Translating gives CASNQMTGDLYMNTEAFF.

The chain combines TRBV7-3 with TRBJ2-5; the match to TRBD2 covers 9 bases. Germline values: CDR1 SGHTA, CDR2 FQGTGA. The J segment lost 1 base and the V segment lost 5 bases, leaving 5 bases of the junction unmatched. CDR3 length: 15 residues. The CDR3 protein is CASSPRLAAQETQYF. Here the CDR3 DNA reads TGTGCCAGCAGCCCGAGACTAGCGGCCCAAGAGACCCAGTACTTC.

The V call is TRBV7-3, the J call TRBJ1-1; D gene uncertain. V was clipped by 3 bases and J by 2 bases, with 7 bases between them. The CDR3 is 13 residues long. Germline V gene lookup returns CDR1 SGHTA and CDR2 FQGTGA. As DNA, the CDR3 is TGTGCCAGCAGCTTCGCGGTAAACACTGAAGCTTTCTTT. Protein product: CASSFAVNTEAFF. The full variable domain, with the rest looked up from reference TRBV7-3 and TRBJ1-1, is GAGVSQTPSNKVTEKGKYVELRCDPISGHTALYWYRQSLGQGPEFLIYFQGTGAADDSGLPNDRFFAVRPEGSVSTLKIQRTERGDSAVYLCASSFAVNTEAFFGQGTRLTVV.

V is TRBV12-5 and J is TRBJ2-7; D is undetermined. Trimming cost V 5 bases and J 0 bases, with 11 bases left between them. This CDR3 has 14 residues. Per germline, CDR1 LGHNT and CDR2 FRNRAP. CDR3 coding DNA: TGTGCTAGTGGTCCCTCACACCGCTCCTACGAGCAGTACTTC. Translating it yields CASGPSHRSYEQYF. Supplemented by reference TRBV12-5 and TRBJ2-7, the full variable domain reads DARVTQTPRHKVTEMGQEVTMRCQPILGHNTVFWYRQTMMQGLELLAYFRNRAPLDDSGMPKDRFSAEMPDATLATLKIQPSEPRDSAVYFCASGPSHRSYEQYFGPGTRLTVT.

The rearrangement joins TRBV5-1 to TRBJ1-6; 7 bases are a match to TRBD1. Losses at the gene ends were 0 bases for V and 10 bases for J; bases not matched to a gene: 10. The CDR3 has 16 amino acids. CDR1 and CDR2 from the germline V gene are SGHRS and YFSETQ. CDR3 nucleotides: TGCGCCAGCAGCTTGGCCGGGACAGCCAAAGGGTCACCCCTCCACTTT. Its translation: CASSLAGTAKGSPLHF.

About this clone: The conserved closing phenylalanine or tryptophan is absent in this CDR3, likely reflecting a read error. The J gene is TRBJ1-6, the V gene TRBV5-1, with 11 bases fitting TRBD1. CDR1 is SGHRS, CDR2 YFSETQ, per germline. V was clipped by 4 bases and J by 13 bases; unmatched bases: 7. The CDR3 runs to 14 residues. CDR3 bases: TGCGCCAGCAGCGAGGACAGGGGGCTTCGCCCCCTCCACCTT. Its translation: CASSEDRGLRPLHL.

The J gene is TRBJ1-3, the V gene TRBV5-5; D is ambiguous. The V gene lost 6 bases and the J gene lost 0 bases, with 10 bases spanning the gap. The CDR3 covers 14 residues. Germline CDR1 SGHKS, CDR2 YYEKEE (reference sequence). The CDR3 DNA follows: TGTGCCAGCACCTCGGGGAGCTCTGGAAACACCATATATTTT. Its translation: CASTSGSSGNTIYF.

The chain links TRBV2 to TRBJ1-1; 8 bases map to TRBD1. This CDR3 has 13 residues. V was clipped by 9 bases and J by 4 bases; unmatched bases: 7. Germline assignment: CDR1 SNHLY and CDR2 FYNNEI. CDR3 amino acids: CASDGQGATEAFF. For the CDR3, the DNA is TGTGCCAGTGACGGACAGGGAGCCACTGAAGCTTTCTTT.

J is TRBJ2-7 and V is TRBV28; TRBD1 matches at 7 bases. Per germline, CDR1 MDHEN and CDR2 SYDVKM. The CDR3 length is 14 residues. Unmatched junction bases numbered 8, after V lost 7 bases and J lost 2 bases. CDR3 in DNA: TGTGCCAGCAATTACGGGGACAGCACCTACGAGCAGTACTTC. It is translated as CASNYGDSTYEQYF.

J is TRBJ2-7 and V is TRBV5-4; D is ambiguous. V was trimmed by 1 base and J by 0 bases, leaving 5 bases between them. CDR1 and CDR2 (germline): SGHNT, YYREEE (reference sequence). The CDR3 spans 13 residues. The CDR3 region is CASSLPNSYEQYF. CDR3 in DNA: TGTGCCAGCAGCTTGCCAAACTCCTACGAGCAGTACTTC.

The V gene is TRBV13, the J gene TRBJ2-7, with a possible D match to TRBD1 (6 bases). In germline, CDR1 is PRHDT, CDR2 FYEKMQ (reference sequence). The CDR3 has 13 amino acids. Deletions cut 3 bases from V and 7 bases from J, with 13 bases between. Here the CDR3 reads CASSFGARGEQYF. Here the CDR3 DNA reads TGTGCCAGCAGCTTCGGGGCAAGGGGGGAGCAGTACTTC.

This chain's CDR3 is CASSGRDNSYNEQFF. In DNA, the CDR3 is TGTGCCAGCAGTGGCCGGGACAACTCCTACAATGAGCAGTTCTTC. This chain joins TRBV6-1 and TRBJ2-1, with TRBD1 as a possible D gene (6 bases). The CDR3 covers 15 residues. Trimming cost V 4 bases and J 0 bases, with 10 bases left between them. Germline assignment: CDR1 MNHNS and CDR2 SASEGT.